Listed here is a single T cell receptor (beta chain). Germline V gives CDR1 MNHEY, CDR2 SMNVEV (reference sequence). V shed 4 bases and J 0 bases; nucleotides not matched to a gene: 8. This CDR3 is 16 amino acids long. The sample belongs to a study of blood T cell repertoires in COVID-19. In the source study's methods: Counts of nucleated cells, estimated from reference gene primer amplification, were obtained. Libraries were prepared by immunoSEQ multiplex PCR; TCRdb keeps only in-frame clonotypes and omits some of them. The V and J calls and clone size are taken from that table; D and trimming were inferred from the DNA. This table has fewer than 300,000 clones, 65% to 85% appearing once.

The J gene is TRBJ1-2, the V gene TRBV27, with 7 bases that match TRBD1. The sequenced sample was peripheral blood. The source is an elderly man with acute or convalescent COVID-19. The DNA of the CDR3 is TGTGCCAGCAGTTCGGGACAGACAATAGCTAACTATGGCTACACCTTC. It is translated as CASSSGQTIANYGYTF.